One and the same sample provided the 15 T cell receptor beta chains below, sequenced in a study of blood T cell repertoires in COVID-19. The data were produced by immunoSEQ multiplex PCR, yet TCRdb's version contains in-frame clones alone and is incomplete. Counted here are about 180,000 clones, roughly 87% occurring once; the ten biggest clones make up around 7.3%. Sequencing input: peripheral blood. All receptors derive from a woman in her seventies with COVID-19, enrolled during active disease.

This chain connects TRBV4-3 to TRBJ2-2; 10 bases map to TRBD1. Germline CDR1 and CDR2: LGHNA and YSLEER. J was trimmed by 6 bases and V by 0 bases; bases with no gene match: 1. This CDR3 is 15 amino acids long. The CDR3, as DNA: TGCGCCAGCAGCCAAGAGGGACAGGGGTCCGGGGAGCTGTTTTTT. Translation gives CASSQEGQGSGELFF.

This rearrangement joins TRBV28 to TRBJ2-3; D not certain. Trimming took off 6 bases at V and 3 bases at J, with 13 bases between the two ends. The CDR3 is 14 residues long. Germline assignment: CDR1 MDHEN and CDR2 SYDVKM. Here the CDR3 DNA reads TGTGCCAGCAGACGAGCCACGAGGACAGATACGCAGTATTTT. Translation: CASRRATRTDTQYF.

Written as DNA, the CDR3 is TGCGCCAGCAGTGGTTTAGCGGGAGCCAGGAACTACGAGCAGTACTTC. It encodes CASSGLAGARNYEQYF. This chain links TRBV10-1 with TRBJ2-7; 9 nucleotides match TRBD2. Germline-derived CDR1 and CDR2 are WNHNN and SYGVQD (reference sequence). Trimming removed 4 bases from V and 3 bases from J; junction bases left unmatched: 10. The CDR3 loop spans 16 amino acids.

The chain has TRBV18 and TRBJ1-1; 9 positions match TRBD1. Germline V gene sequence: CDR1 KGHSH, CDR2 LQKENI. V gave up 0 bases and J gave up 7 bases; unmatched junction bases: 3. The CDR3 contains 14 residues. The CDR3 sequence: CASSPPGQGSEAFF. Written as DNA, the CDR3 is TGTGCCAGCTCACCACCCGGACAGGGGAGTGAAGCTTTCTTT.

The chain has TRBV6-6 and TRBJ2-7; D gene unclear. Germline-derived CDR1 and CDR2 are MNHNY and SVGAGI (reference sequence). V gave up 4 bases and J gave up 4 bases, with 14 bases separating them. This CDR3 is built from 14 residues. CDR3 nucleotide sequence: TGTGCCAGCAGTTTCCTTTCGAGGCGGTACGAGCAGTACTTC. Amino acids: CASSFLSRRYEQYF.

V is TRBV19 and J is TRBJ1-5; no clear D gene. V shed 5 bases and J shed 3 bases, with 11 bases lying between them. The CDR3 extends over 14 amino acids. The germline V gene encodes CDR1 LNHDA and CDR2 SQIVND (reference sequence). The DNA of the CDR3 is TGTGCCAGTAGTGACACCCGGATCAATCAGCCCCAGCATTTT. Protein: CASSDTRINQPQHF.

This clone was observed a handful of times. The rearrangement joins TRBV19 to TRBJ1-1; 12 nucleotides align to TRBD1. With V trimmed by 8 bases and J by 5 bases, 3 bases remained unmatched. The length of the CDR3 is 13 residues. Germline V gene data show CDR1 as LNHDA and CDR2 as SQIVND (reference sequence). Written as DNA, the CDR3 is TGTGCCAGTCGGGACAGGGGGCGTACTGAAGCTTTCTTT. Translating it yields CASRDRGRTEAFF.

The chain employs TRBV29-1 and TRBJ1-2; D possibly corresponds to TRBD1 (5 bases). V gave up 3 bases and J gave up 1 base, with 6 bases separating them. The germline V gene has CDR1 SQVTM and CDR2 ANQGSEA. CDR3 length equals 12 residues. CDR3 DNA: TGCAGCGTTGAGACAGTTAACTATGGCTACACCTTC. It encodes CSVETVNYGYTF. The whole variable domain, filled in from reference TRBV29-1 and TRBJ1-2, reads SAVISQKPSRDICQRGTSLTIQCQVDSQVTMMFWYRQQPGQSLTLIATANQGSEATYESGFVIDKFPISRPNLTFSTLTVSNMSPEDSSIYLCSVETVNYGYTFGSGTRLTVV.

The CDR3 spells CSVSGTSGRILNEQFF. The CDR3 coding sequence is TGCAGCGTTTCCGGGACTAGCGGGAGGATTTTGAATGAGCAGTTCTTC. The chain recombines TRBV29-1 with TRBJ2-1, with TRBD2 matching over 15 bases. The CDR3 has 16 amino acids. Germline V gene lookup returns CDR1 SQVTM and CDR2 ANQGSEA. Trimming removed 5 bases from V and 7 bases from J; junction bases left unmatched: 9.

The V and J genes are TRBV5-1 and TRBJ1-2; D uncertain. With 4 bases removed from V and 5 bases from J, the gap between germline ends came to 15 bases. Germline-derived CDR1 and CDR2 are SGHRS and YFSETQ. CDR3 size: 14 residues. The CDR3 loop is CASSVAPAGYGYTF. The CDR3 bases are TGCGCCAGCAGCGTAGCCCCGGCCGGATATGGCTACACCTTC. The full variable domain, rest sourced from reference TRBV5-1 and TRBJ1-2, is KAGVTQTPRYLIKTRGQQVTLSCSPISGHRSVSWYQQTPGQGLQFLFEYFSETQRNKGNFPGRFSGRQFSNSRSEMNVSTLELGDSALYLCASSVAPAGYGYTFGSGTRLTVV.

V gene TRBV19 combines with J gene TRBJ1-1, with D possibly being TRBD1 (5 bases). Deletions cut 4 bases from V and 3 bases from J, with 24 bases between. The length of the CDR3 is 18 residues. Germline CDR1 is LNHDA and CDR2 is SQIVND (reference sequence). The CDR3 loop reads CASSTPKPGTLGYTEAFF. In DNA, the CDR3 is TGTGCCAGTAGTACGCCGAAACCCGGGACTCTTGGGTACACTGAAGCTTTCTTT.

The V call is TRBV6-5, the J call TRBJ1-1; D gene unclear. The V gene's germline CDR1 is MNHEY and CDR2 SVGAGI. Between the trimmed V and J ends, which lost 7 bases and 6 bases, there was a span of 12 bases. The CDR3 spans 12 residues. CDR3 sequence: CASTLGGAEAFF. CDR3 bases: TGTGCCAGCACCCTCGGCGGGGCTGAAGCTTTCTTT.

The gene calls are TRBV10-3 and TRBJ1-1; D is unresolved. The germline gives CDR1 ENHRY, CDR2 SYGVKD. The CDR3 contains 14 residues. Trimming stripped 6 bases from V and 3 bases from J, with 14 bases between. The CDR3 DNA reads as TGTGCCATCAGCGTCGGGGTAGGCTACACTGAAGCTTTCTTT. Encoded protein: CAISVGVGYTEAFF.

The rearrangement uses TRBV7-2 and TRBJ2-3; TRBD2 agrees at 11 bases. CDR3 size: 15 residues. The V gene end was trimmed by 6 bases and the J gene end by 3 bases; junction bases not matched to a gene: 5. Germline V gene data show CDR1 as SGHTA and CDR2 as FQGNSA. The chain's CDR3 is CASRVAGGQTDTQYF. Written as DNA, the CDR3 is TGTGCCAGCAGGGTAGCGGGAGGGCAAACAGATACGCAGTATTTT.

This rearrangement joins TRBV27 to TRBJ2-3; TRBD2 aligns across 8 bases. Trimming cost V 7 bases and J 2 bases; bases outside gene matches: 5. From germline, CDR1 is MNHEY and CDR2 SMNVEV (reference sequence). This CDR3 spans 14 amino acids. The CDR3 sequence is CASTQGLVTDTQYF. Written as DNA, the CDR3 is TGTGCCAGCACCCAGGGACTAGTCACAGATACGCAGTATTTT.